This T cell receptor beta chain comes out of a study of blood T cell repertoires in COVID-19. On the study more broadly: The United States, Italy and Spain supplied acute and convalescent COVID-19 samples. Nucleic acid was either cDNA or gDNA, and it came from T cells, B-cell-depleted T cells, or PBMCs.

Original processing methods: Reference gene primer amplification gave estimated nucleated cell counts. The data were produced by immunoSEQ multiplex PCR, yet TCRdb's version contains in-frame clones alone and is incomplete. Clone size and V and J calls were adopted from that table, with D and trimming inferred from the DNA. Of roughly 39,000 clones listed, 85% to 90% are singletons. Germline loops: CDR1 ENHRY, CDR2 SYGVKD. The V gene lost 8 bases and the J gene lost 1 base, with 13 bases spanning the gap. The CDR3 has 14 amino acids. This clone was seen just once. The material sequenced was peripheral blood. The receptor's source is a man in his 60s with acute or convalescent COVID-19. This sequence joins TRBV10-3 and TRBJ2-3; D is possibly TRBD2 (6 bases). CDR3 region: CAIGRDFGTDTQYF. As DNA, the CDR3 is TGTGCCATCGGCCGGGACTTTGGCACAGATACGCAGTATTTT.